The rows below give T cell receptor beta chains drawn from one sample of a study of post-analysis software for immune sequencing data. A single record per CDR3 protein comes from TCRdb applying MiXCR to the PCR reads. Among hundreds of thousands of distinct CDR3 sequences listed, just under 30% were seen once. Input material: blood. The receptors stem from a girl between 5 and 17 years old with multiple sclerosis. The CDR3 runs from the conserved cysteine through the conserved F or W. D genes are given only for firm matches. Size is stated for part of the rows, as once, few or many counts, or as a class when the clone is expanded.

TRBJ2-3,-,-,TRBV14,CASSQHVAPQYF,TGTGCCAGCAGCCAACATGTAGCTCCGCAGTATTTT
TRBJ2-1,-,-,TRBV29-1,CSVEFSRGHHNEQFF,TGCAGCGTTGAATTTAGTAGAGGGCACCACAATGAGCAGTTCTTC
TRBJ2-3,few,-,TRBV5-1,CASSFSRGGDTQYF,TGCGCCAGCAGCTTTTCCCGTGGAGGAGATACGCAGTATTTT
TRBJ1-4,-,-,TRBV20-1,CSNGRINEKLFF,TGCAGTAATGGGCGGATTAATGAAAAACTGTTTTTT
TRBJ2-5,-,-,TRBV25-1,CASSAYQETQYF,TGTGCCAGCAGTGCGTACCAAGAGACCCAGTACTTC
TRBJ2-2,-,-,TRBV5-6,CASSFGRNLNTGELFF,TGTGCCAGCAGCTTCGGCAGGAACTTGAACACCGGGGAGCTGTTTTTT
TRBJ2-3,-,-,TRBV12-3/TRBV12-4,CASSLTGVNTDAQYF,TGTGCCAGCAGTTTAACCGGGGTTAACACAGATGCGCAGTATTTT
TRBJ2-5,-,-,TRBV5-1,CASRYDPGPGTETQYF,TGCGCCAGCAGATACGACCCAGGGCCCGGCACAGAGACCCAGTACTTC
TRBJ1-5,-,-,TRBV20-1,CSARGGPDQPQHF,TGCAGTGCTAGAGGTGGGCCCGATCAGCCCCAGCATTTT
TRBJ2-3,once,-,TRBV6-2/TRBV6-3,CASIYGGNIDTQYF,TGTGCCAGCATCTACGGCGGGAACATAGATACGCAGTATTTT
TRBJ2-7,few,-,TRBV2,CASSESLDTTYEQYF,TGTGCCAGCAGTGAATCGCTTGACACGACCTACGAGCAGTACTTC
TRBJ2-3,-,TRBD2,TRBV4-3,CASSSLAGGSGDTQYF,TGCGCCAGCAGCTCACTAGCGGGAGGGAGTGGAGATACGCAGTATTTT
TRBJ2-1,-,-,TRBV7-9,CASSLTSYSYNEQFF,TGTGCCAGCAGCTTAACTAGCTACTCCTACAATGAGCAGTTCTTC
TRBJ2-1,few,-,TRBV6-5,CASSSSFGGYNEQFF,TGTGCCAGCAGTTCCTCCTTTGGGGGTTACAATGAGCAGTTCTTC